This section outlines one TCR beta chain sequence together with its context. What it binds is not known. This sample is drawn from a study of T cell responses to AZD1222 COVID-19 vaccine. Only in-frame clones appear in the TCRdb table, and some are missing; sequencing was by immunoSEQ multiplex PCR. The table records around 180,000 clones, around 86% of them present only once. Study findings and constraints: After the peak T cell response, and only then, were repertoires sampled.

The CDR3 runs to 16 residues. In germline, CDR1 is SGHNT, CDR2 YENEEA. The receptor was derived from an adult in good health. This chain links TRBV11-3 with TRBJ1-2; the D gene is possibly TRBD1 (5 bases). The sample in question was peripheral blood, obtained on day 0 of MenACWY control vaccination. For the CDR3, the DNA is TGTGCTATCCAATCAGCTGGGGCAGGGATGGGGTATGGCTACACCTTC. This gives the protein CAIQSAGAGMGYGYTF.